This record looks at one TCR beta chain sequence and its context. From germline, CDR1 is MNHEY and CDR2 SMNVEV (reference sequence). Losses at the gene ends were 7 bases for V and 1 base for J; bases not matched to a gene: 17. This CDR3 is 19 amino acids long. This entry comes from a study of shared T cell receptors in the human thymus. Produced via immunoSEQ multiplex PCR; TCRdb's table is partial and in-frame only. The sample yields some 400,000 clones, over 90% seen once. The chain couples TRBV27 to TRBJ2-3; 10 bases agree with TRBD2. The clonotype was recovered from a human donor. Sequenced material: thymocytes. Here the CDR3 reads CASTPLGSGRGCGTDTQYF. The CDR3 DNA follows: TGTGCCAGCACCCCCCTAGGCAGCGGGAGGGGCTGTGGCACAGATACGCAGTATTTT.